The 2 T cell receptor beta chains in this list originate from one sample, sequenced in a study of blood T cell repertoires in COVID-19. Clones were sequenced by immunoSEQ multiplex PCR, and TCRdb holds only the in-frame ones, with some missing. The profile shows about 64,000 clones, over 65% of them singletons. The sequenced sample was peripheral blood. The receptors stem from a man between 60 and 70 years old with COVID-19, enrolled during active disease.

Here the CDR3 DNA reads TGTGCCAGCAGTGAAGTCGTGGGGGGTGCCTACGAGCAGTACTTC. Residues: CASSEVVGGAYEQYF. V and J are TRBV6-1 and TRBJ2-7, with a possible D match to TRBD2 (6 bases). Trimming removed 1 base from V and 2 bases from J, with 12 bases in between. Germline V gene sequence: CDR1 MNHNS, CDR2 SASEGT. The CDR3 covers 15 residues.

This clone was picked up one time. This chain links TRBV6-5 with TRBJ1-2; unclear D gene. There are 12 residues in the CDR3. CDR1 and CDR2 (germline): MNHEY, SVGAGI. The V gene lost 9 bases and the J gene lost 5 bases, with 13 bases spanning the gap. The CDR3 region is CARGGGVYGYTF. The CDR3 region has the DNA TGTGCCAGAGGAGGCGGAGTATATGGCTACACCTTC.